This TCR beta chain was identified in a study of OX40 agonist ivuxolimab in advanced cancers. Profiled with immunoSEQ multiplex PCR; TCRdb holds only in-frame clones, not every one. The data contain about 54,000 clones, 80% to 95% of them seen just once; the ten biggest clones take up roughly 12%. Germline V CDR1 and CDR2: SGHNT, YYREEE (reference sequence). The CDR3 loop spans 15 amino acids. The V end lost 1 base, the J end lost 6 bases, and 15 bases lay between the germline ends. This clone occurred a few times. This material consisted of CD4+ or CD8+ T cells sorted from blood, taken in a trial of the OX40 agonist ivuxolimab. The chain joins TRBV5-4 to TRBJ2-3; a possible D gene is TRBD2 (6 bases). The receptor was isolated from an adult with an advanced solid tumor such as melanoma, head and neck, liver or kidney cancer. The CDR3 DNA follows: TGTGCCAGCAGCTTGATTCCGGGAGTCGGGGATACGCAGTATTTT. Translated: CASSLIPGVGDTQYF.